Presented here are 5 T cell receptor beta chains from one specimen sequenced in a study of cytomegalovirus exposure and HLA in healthy donors. PCR used 60 Vbeta primers and 13 Jbeta primers. Data came from immunoSEQ multiplex PCR; TCRdb stores just in-frame clones and leaves some out. The sample carries about 140,000 clones, around three quarters recorded once. The specimen sequenced was PBMCs. These receptors were collected from a male donor in good health and CMV-seronegative.

Notes on this clone: An end of the junction does not agree with germline; a read error may underlie this. The V and J genes are TRBV2 and TRBJ1-4; D is unclear. Germline values: CDR1 SNHLY, CDR2 FYNNEI. The CDR3 sequence is 14 residues long. DNA of the CDR3: TGTGCCAGCAGCCGGACCCGGACTCACCCAGGCGTGATTTTT. As protein: CASSRTRTHPGVIF.

For the CDR3, the DNA is TGTGCCAGCAGCGTAGCACTAGCGGGAGGTCGTTCCTACAATGAGCAGTTCTTC. Translated: CASSVALAGGRSYNEQFF. The J gene is TRBJ2-1, the V gene TRBV9; 12 bases are shared with TRBD2. Germline V gives CDR1 SGDLS, CDR2 YYNGEE. J gave up 1 base and V 0 bases, and 5 bases lay outside the gene matches. The CDR3 contains 18 residues.

The CDR3 DNA is TGTGCCAGCAGTTCCGCTGGACAGGGGGCCGGGGAGCTGTTTTTT. Protein sequence: CASSSAGQGAGELFF. The gene calls are TRBV28 and TRBJ2-2, with 10 bases lining up with TRBD1. J lost 6 bases, V lost 4 bases, and 5 bases had no gene match. Per germline, CDR1 MDHEN and CDR2 SYDVKM. There are 15 residues in the CDR3.

This chain uses TRBV28 with TRBJ1-1; a weak D match, TRBD1 (6 bases). Germline CDR1 is MDHEN and CDR2 is SYDVKM. V was trimmed by 7 bases and J by 5 bases, leaving 14 bases between them. The CDR3 has 13 amino acids. In DNA form, the CDR3 reads TGTGCCAGCACCCAGGACAGAGGAACTGAAGCTTTCTTT. Translation: CASTQDRGTEAFF.

About this clone: Other DNA sequences of this sample code for an identical CDR3. The chain carries TRBV15 and TRBJ2-1, with D maybe TRBD2 (5 bases). With 1 base removed from V and 0 bases from J, the gap between germline ends came to 7 bases. The length of the CDR3 is 15 residues. Germline loops: CDR1 LNHNV, CDR2 YYDKDF (reference sequence). The CDR3 loop reads CATSRGGSSYNEQFF. The CDR3, as DNA: TGTGCCACCAGCAGAGGAGGGAGCTCCTACAATGAGCAGTTCTTC.